This T cell receptor beta chain was sequenced for a study of blood T cells in healthy people across ages. Broader study findings: It was held that diversity estimates obtained from one million T cells represented underestimates. Age brought a roughly linear fall in TCR beta diversity measured per million T cells.

This CDR3 region has 11 residues. The germline CDR1 and CDR2 sequences are SNHLY and FYNNEI. V was cut by 11 bases and J by 5 bases, with 12 bases left in between. The use of a sample-barcoded 5' primer and a J-beta primer mix characterized a second PCR of roughly 7 to 12 cycles. Carrying 12 random nucleotides, a template-switch adaptor labeled each individual cDNA molecule. MiXCR, run by TCRdb on the 5' RACE reads, gives a single entry per CDR3 protein. The table lists 1.4 million to 1.5 million distinct CDR3 sequences, roughly 40% of them singletons. Isolated per sample were at least 7 million PBMCs. Regarding this clonotype: The antigen remains undetermined.

The chain recombines TRBV2 with TRBJ2-5, with D possibly TRBD1 on 5 matching bases. Sequencing was performed on blood. The source is a woman between 18 and 29 years old in good health. CDR3 loop: CAGRQGETQYF. The CDR3 nucleotides read TGTGCCGGCCGGCAGGGTGAGACCCAGTACTTC.